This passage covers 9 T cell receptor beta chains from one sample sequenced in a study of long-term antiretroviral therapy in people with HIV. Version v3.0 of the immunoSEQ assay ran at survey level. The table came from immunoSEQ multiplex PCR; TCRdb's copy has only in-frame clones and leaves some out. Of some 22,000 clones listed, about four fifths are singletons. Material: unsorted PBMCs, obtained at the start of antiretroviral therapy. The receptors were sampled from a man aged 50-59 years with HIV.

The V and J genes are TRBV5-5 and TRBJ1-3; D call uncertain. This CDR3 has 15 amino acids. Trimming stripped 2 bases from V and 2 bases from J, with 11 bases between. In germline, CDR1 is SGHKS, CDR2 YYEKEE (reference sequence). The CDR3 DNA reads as TGTGCCAGCAGCTTTTCGGGAGAAGCTGGAAACACCATATATTTT. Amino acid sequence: CASSFSGEAGNTIYF.

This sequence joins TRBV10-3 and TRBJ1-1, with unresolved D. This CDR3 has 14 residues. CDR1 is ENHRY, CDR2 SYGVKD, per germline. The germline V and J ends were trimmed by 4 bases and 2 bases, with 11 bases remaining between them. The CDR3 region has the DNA TGTGCCATCAGTGCAATGGCCCAAAACACTGAAGCTTTCTTT. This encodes CAISAMAQNTEAFF.

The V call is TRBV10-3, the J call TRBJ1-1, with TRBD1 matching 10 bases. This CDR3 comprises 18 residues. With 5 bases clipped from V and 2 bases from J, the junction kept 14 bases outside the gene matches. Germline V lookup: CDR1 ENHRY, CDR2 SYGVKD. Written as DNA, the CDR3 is TGTGCCATCAGTCCCCTAGGGACAGGGGATCGTTCTAACACTGAAGCTTTCTTT. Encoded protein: CAISPLGTGDRSNTEAFF.

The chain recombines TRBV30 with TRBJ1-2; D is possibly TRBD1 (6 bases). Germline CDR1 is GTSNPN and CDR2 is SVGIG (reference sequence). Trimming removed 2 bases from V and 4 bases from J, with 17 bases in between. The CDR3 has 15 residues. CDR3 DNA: TGTGCCTGGAGTAGACCAGGGGAGGGGATCTATGGCTACACCTTC. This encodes CAWSRPGEGIYGYTF. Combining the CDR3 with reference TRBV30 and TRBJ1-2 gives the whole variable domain SQTIHQWPATLVQPVGSPLSLECTVEGTSNPNLYWYRQAAGRGLQLLFYSVGIGQISSEVPQNLSASRPQDRQFILSSKKLLLSDSGFYLCAWSRPGEGIYGYTFGSGTRLTVV.

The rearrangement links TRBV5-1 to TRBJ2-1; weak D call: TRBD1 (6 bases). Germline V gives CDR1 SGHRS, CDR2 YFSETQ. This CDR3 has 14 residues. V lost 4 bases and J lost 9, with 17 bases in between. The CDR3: CASSPGTLDGEQFF. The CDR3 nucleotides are TGCGCCAGCAGCCCGGGGACATTAGACGGTGAGCAGTTCTTC.

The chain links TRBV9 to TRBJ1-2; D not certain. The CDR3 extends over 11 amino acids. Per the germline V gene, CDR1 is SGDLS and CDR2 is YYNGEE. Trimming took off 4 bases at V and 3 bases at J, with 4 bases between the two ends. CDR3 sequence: CASSTYYGYTF. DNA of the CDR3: TGTGCCAGCAGCACGTACTATGGCTACACCTTC.

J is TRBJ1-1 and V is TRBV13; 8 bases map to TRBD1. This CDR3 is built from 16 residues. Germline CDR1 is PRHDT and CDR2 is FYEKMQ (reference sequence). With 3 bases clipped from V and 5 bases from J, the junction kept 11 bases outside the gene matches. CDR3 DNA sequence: TGTGCCAGCAGCTTTCGTCAGGGGGCGCCGAGGACTGAAGCTTTCTTT. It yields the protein CASSFRQGAPRTEAFF.

The CDR3 bases are TGTGCCAGCACTCGGGGGGTGACTGGAAACACCATATATTTT. This gives the protein CASTRGVTGNTIYF. This chain links TRBV28 with TRBJ1-3; D is possibly TRBD1 (5 bases). The germline V and J ends were trimmed by 7 bases and 2 bases, with 12 bases remaining between them. The germline CDR1 and CDR2 sequences are MDHEN and SYDVKM. There are 14 residues in the CDR3.

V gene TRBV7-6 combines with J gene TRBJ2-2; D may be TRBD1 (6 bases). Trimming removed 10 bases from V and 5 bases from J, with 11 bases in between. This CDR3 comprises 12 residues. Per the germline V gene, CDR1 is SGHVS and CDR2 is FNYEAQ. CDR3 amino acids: CAIFRGTGELFF. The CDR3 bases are TGTGCCATATTCAGGGGTACCGGGGAGCTGTTTTTT.